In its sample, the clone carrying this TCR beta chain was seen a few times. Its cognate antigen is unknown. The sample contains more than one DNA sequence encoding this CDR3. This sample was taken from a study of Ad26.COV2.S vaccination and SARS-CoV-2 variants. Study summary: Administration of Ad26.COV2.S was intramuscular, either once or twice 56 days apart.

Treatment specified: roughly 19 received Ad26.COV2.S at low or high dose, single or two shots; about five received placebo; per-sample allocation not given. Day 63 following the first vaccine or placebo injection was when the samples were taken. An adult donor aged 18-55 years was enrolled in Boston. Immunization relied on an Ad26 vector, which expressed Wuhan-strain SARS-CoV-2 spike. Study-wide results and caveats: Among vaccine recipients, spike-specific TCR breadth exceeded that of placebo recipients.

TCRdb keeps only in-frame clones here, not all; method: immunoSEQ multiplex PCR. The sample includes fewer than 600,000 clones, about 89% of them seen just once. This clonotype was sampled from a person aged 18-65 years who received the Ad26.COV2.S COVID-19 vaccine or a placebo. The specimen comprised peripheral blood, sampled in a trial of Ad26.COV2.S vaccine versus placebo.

CDR3 bases: TGTGCCAGCAGCAGGGGCGGGCAGCCCCAGCATTTT. This codes for CASSRGGQPQHF. This sequence joins TRBV27 and TRBJ1-5, with a weak D call TRBD1 (6 bases). V was shortened by 6 bases and J by 7 bases, with 10 bases between the two germline ends. The CDR3 spans 12 residues. CDR1 MNHEY and CDR2 SMNVEV come from the germline V gene (reference sequence).